Each of the 6 T cell receptor beta chains below was sequenced from the same sample in a study of T cell repertoires in cytomegalovirus infection (dated by TCRdb to between 2018 and 2021). The treatment or condition label, read with the paper, signifies: in vitro stimulation with specific CMV peptide epitopes to enrich CMV-specific T cells. These receptors' targets are unknown. Sequencing was performed on an Illumina HiSeq 1500. In-frame beta chains were kept once TCRdb had trimmed the public reads at Q25 with fastp and called clones with MiXCR. All rows with the same CDR3 protein become a single entry with the most common DNA and genes. The sample table contains about 470,000 distinct CDR3 sequences; only one count was recorded for 40% to 50% of them. The ten most abundant clones make up about two fifths of the sample. The specimen was cultured PBMCs, collected from culture after CMV antigen stimulation. The receptors shown here come from a human donor in good health (CMV status not recorded). Some clones in this sample may be carry-over from other donors' samples.

The V and J genes are TRBV20-1 and TRBJ2-7; 9 nucleotides agree with TRBD2. The CDR3 spans 13 residues. Germline V gene data show CDR1 as DFQATT and CDR2 as SNEGSKA (reference sequence). The ends lost 2 bases at V and 5 bases at J; junction bases unmatched: 4. The CDR3 DNA sequence: TGCAGTGCTAGATTAGCGGGAGTCGACGAGCAGTACTTC. Protein: CSARLAGVDEQYF.

The chain carries TRBV12-3 or TRBV12-4 and TRBJ1-5, with 10 bases lining up with TRBD1. The V and J ends lost 5 bases and 7 bases, in that order; junction bases with no gene match: 8. This CDR3 has 15 residues. CDR3 amino acids: CASSRGQGTGQPQHF. CDR3 coding DNA: TGTGCCAGCAGTAGGGGACAGGGGACTGGGCAGCCCCAGCATTTT.

The V call is TRBV6-6, the J call TRBJ1-6; unclear D gene. The CDR3 extends over 17 amino acids. V was pared by 4 bases and J by 9 bases, with 22 bases between. The V gene's germline CDR1 is MNHNY and CDR2 SVGAGI (reference sequence). CDR3 sequence: CASSSRGLRVGSSPLHF. The CDR3 DNA reads TGTGCCAGCAGTTCACGTGGGTTGCGGGTGGGAAGTTCACCCCTCCACTTT.

This clonotype has just a few counts. The chain uses TRBV7-8 and TRBJ1-3; D is perhaps TRBD1 (6 bases). The CDR3 covers 15 residues. Trimming took 3 bases from V and 2 from J, leaving 11 bases between them. Germline CDR1 reads SGHVS; CDR2 reads FQNEAQ. The CDR3 coding sequence is TGTGCCAGCAGCTTCCTCGGGACACCTGGAAACACCATATATTTT. It is translated as CASSFLGTPGNTIYF.

This clonotype came up a few times. CDR3 amino acids: CASSPSGPWDTEAFF. CDR3 DNA sequence: TGTGCCAGCAGCCCTAGTGGACCGTGGGACACTGAAGCTTTCTTT. The chain carries TRBV7-2 and TRBJ1-1; D remains unclear. Germline loops: CDR1 SGHTA, CDR2 FQGNSA. The CDR3 has 15 amino acids. V was trimmed by 5 bases and J by 3 bases, leaving 16 bases between them.

The rearrangement links TRBV20-1 to TRBJ2-7, with D perhaps TRBD1 (6 bases). V lost 3 bases to trimming and J lost 3 bases, with 12 bases between them. The V gene's germline CDR1 is DFQATT and CDR2 SNEGSKA (reference sequence). CDR3 size: 13 residues. The CDR3 nucleotides are TGCAGTGCTAGGCAGACAGGAGGCTACGAGCAGTACTTC. Protein: CSARQTGGYEQYF.